This is a list of T cell receptor beta chains from one sample in a study of blood T cell repertoires in COVID-19. Profiled with immunoSEQ multiplex PCR; TCRdb holds only in-frame clones, not every one. The sample lists roughly 170,000 clones, just under 90% occurring once. Sequencing was carried out using peripheral blood. These receptors were taken from a woman aged 65 to 85 with COVID-19, enrolled during active disease. Both conserved end residues are part of each CDR3. A D gene is named only where the DNA matches it firmly. For some rows the clone size is stated as once, few or many, or as a class when expanded; others skip it.

abundance	v_gene	j_gene	d_gene	CDR3aa	CDR3nt
.	TRBV2	TRBJ2-7	.	CASSQTEDEQYF	TGTGCCAGCAGCCAGACAGAAGACGAGCAGTACTTC
.	TRBV2	TRBJ2-2	TRBD2	CASSESGSGTGELFF	TGTGCCAGCAGTGAAAGCGGGAGTGGCACCGGGGAGCTGTTTTTT
.	TRBV7-3	TRBJ2-7	TRBD1	CASSEREGTGYYEQYF	TGTGCCAGCAGCGAAAGGGAAGGGACAGGATACTACGAGCAGTACTTC
.	TRBV4-1	TRBJ1-2	.	CASSQGSQIYGYTF	TGCGCCAGCAGCCAAGGCTCTCAGATCTATGGCTACACCTTC
.	TRBV5-1	TRBJ2-6	TRBD1	CASSLFGTGGSGANVLTF	TGCGCCAGCAGCTTGTTTGGGACAGGGGGCTCTGGGGCCAACGTCCTGACTTTC
.	TRBV6-4	TRBJ1-1	.	CASSVEENTEAFF	TGTGCCAGCAGTGTTGAGGAGAACACTGAAGCTTTCTTT
.	TRBV15	TRBJ2-3	.	CATSRGERSTDTQYF	TGTGCCACCAGCAGAGGGGAGCGAAGCACAGATACGCAGTATTTT
.	TRBV4-2	TRBJ2-3	TRBD2	CASSQDETSGGTDTQYF	TGTGCCAGCAGCCAAGACGAAACTAGCGGGGGGACAGATACGCAGTATTTT
.	TRBV9	TRBJ2-7	TRBD2	CASSYGREVSYEQYF	TGTGCCAGCAGCTATGGACGGGAGGTCTCCTACGAGCAGTACTTC
.	TRBV9	TRBJ2-1	TRBD2	CASSVVTSGTGEQFF	TGTGCCAGCAGCGTAGTTACTAGCGGGACGGGTGAGCAGTTCTTC
.	TRBV11-3	TRBJ2-7	.	CASSLPLLPYEQYF	TGTGCCAGTAGCTTACCCCTCCTCCCCTACGAGCAGTACTTC
.	TRBV6-6	TRBJ2-7	TRBD2	CASSSRLAGPSYEQYF	TGTGCCAGCAGTTCCCGACTAGCGGGACCTTCCTACGAGCAGTACTTC
.	TRBV28	TRBJ1-2	.	CASSTNYGYTF	TGTGCCAGCAGCACTAACTATGGCTACACCTTC
.	TRBV12-3/TRBV12-4	TRBJ2-2	TRBD1	CAARTGGRELFF	TGTGCCGCCCGGACAGGGGGTAGGGAGCTGTTTTTT
.	TRBV6-5	TRBJ2-2	TRBD2	CASSTGTSWTGELFF	TGTGCCAGCAGCACCGGGACTAGCTGGACCGGGGAGCTGTTTTTT
.	TRBV5-1	TRBJ2-7	.	CASSFAGPPYEQYF	TGCGCCAGCAGCTTCGCAGGGCCCCCCTACGAGCAGTACTTC
.	TRBV5-3	TRBJ2-7	TRBD1	CARSLSGTGPLYLSYEQYF	TGTGCCAGAAGCTTGTCCGGGACAGGACCCCTTTACCTCTCCTACGAGCAGTACTTC
once	TRBV5-8	TRBJ1-6	TRBD1	CASSPRTGHNSPLHF	TGTGCCAGCAGCCCCAGGACAGGGCATAATTCACCCCTCCACTTT
few	TRBV19	TRBJ1-5	TRBD1	CATKRTGVERPQHF	TGTGCCACAAAGAGGACAGGGGTAGAAAGGCCCCAGCATTTT
.	TRBV6-2/TRBV6-3	TRBJ2-1	TRBD2	CASSYSTSGGYNEQFF	TGTGCCAGCAGTTACTCGACTAGCGGGGGTTACAATGAGCAGTTCTTC
.	TRBV19	TRBJ1-1	TRBD1	CASSIARGTGEAFF	TGTGCCAGTAGTATAGCCAGGGGGACTGGTGAAGCTTTCTTT
.	TRBV7-2	TRBJ1-4	TRBD1	CASSLDRGRGEKLFF	TGTGCCAGCAGCTTAGATAGGGGGCGCGGTGAAAAACTGTTTTTT
.	TRBV6-1	TRBJ1-6	TRBD1	CASSERQGHNSPLHF	TGTGCCAGCAGTGAAAGACAGGGCCATAATTCACCCCTCCACTTT
.	TRBV10-3	TRBJ1-1	TRBD1	CAISDPDRGFGEAFF	TGTGCCATCAGTGACCCGGACAGGGGGTTTGGTGAAGCTTTCTTT
.	TRBV9	TRBJ1-1	.	CASAEGSAWTEAFF	TGTGCCAGCGCTGAGGGTTCGGCATGGACTGAAGCTTTCTTT
.	TRBV6-5	TRBJ1-5	TRBD1	CASTGTGSNQPQHF	TGTGCCAGCACTGGGACAGGTAGCAATCAGCCCCAGCATTTT
once	TRBV4-2	TRBJ1-2	.	CASSQDGEVPYGYTF	TGTGCCAGCAGCCAAGACGGGGAAGTCCCCTATGGCTACACCTTC
.	TRBV6-5	TRBJ1-2	.	CASSQGSLNYGYTF	TGTGCCAGCAGCCAGGGTTCCCTTAACTATGGCTACACCTTC
.	TRBV6-5	TRBJ1-1	.	CASSYSSGAGVTEAFF	TGTGCCAGCAGTTACTCGTCAGGGGCGGGGGTCACTGAAGCTTTCTTT
.	TRBV7-7	TRBJ1-1	TRBD1	CASSIQGRGPSTEAFF	TGTGCTAGCAGTATACAGGGCAGGGGGCCCAGCACTGAAGCTTTCTTT
once	TRBV19	TRBJ1-1	.	CASSTNINTEAFF	TGTGCCAGTAGTACAAACATAAACACTGAAGCTTTCTTT
.	TRBV28	TRBJ2-7	.	CASSPSPYEQYF	TGTGCCAGCAGTCCCTCCCCTTACGAGCAGTACTTC
.	TRBV27	TRBJ1-3	.	CASSLSAGGGNTIYF	TGTGCCAGCAGTTTATCTGCAGGTGGTGGAAACACCATATATTTT
once	TRBV20-1	TRBJ2-1	.	CSASRTPGLIPYNEQFF	TGCAGTGCTAGTCGCACCCCGGGACTCATACCCTACAATGAGCAGTTCTTC
.	TRBV6-6	TRBJ1-1	.	CASSLRGTEAFF	TGTGCCAGCAGTCTCAGGGGAACTGAAGCTTTCTTT
few	TRBV7-2	TRBJ1-5	.	CASSQDNDQPQHF	TGTGCCAGCAGTCAGGACAATGATCAGCCCCAGCATTTT
.	TRBV2	TRBJ2-2	TRBD2	CASSEMREGTGELFF	TGTGCCAGCAGTGAAATGCGGGAGGGCACCGGGGAGCTGTTTTTT
.	TRBV27	TRBJ2-7	TRBD2	CASSLRSSGTSDTYEQYF	TGTGCCAGCAGTCTACGCTCTTCCGGGACTAGCGATACCTACGAGCAGTACTTC
.	TRBV5-8	TRBJ1-3	.	CASSLQGTYSGNTIYF	TGTGCCAGCAGCTTGCAGGGAACCTACTCTGGAAACACCATATATTTT
.	TRBV30	TRBJ1-1	.	CAWSSGAIEAFF	TGTGCCTGGAGTAGTGGGGCGATCGAAGCTTTCTTT
.	TRBV6-1	TRBJ2-7	.	CASSEGWRREQYF	TGTGCCAGCAGTGAAGGATGGAGGCGCGAGCAGTACTTC
.	TRBV7-9	TRBJ1-2	TRBD1	CASSLGQGYGYTF	TGTGCCAGCAGCTTGGGACAGGGCTATGGCTACACCTTC
few	TRBV20-1	TRBJ1-6	TRBD1	CSASPGTGVSPLHF	TGCAGTGCTAGTCCCGGGACAGGGGTCTCACCCCTCCACTTT
.	TRBV6-5	TRBJ1-4	.	CASSSLEKLFF	TGTGCCAGCAGCTCTCTGGAAAAACTGTTTTTT
few	TRBV19	TRBJ1-5	TRBD1	CASSVPGTGAGQPQHF	TGTGCCAGTAGTGTTCCCGGGACAGGGGCCGGACAGCCCCAGCATTTT
few	TRBV27	TRBJ2-7	.	CASSWGPNYEQYF	TGTGCCAGCAGTTGGGGGCCGAACTACGAGCAGTACTTC
.	TRBV5-1	TRBJ2-1	TRBD1	CASTQGAGGIDEQFF	TGCGCCAGCACGCAGGGGGCAGGGGGCATAGATGAGCAGTTCTTC
once	TRBV12-3/TRBV12-4	TRBJ2-3	.	CASSFTRDTQYF	TGTGCCAGCAGTTTCACCCGGGATACGCAGTATTTT
few	TRBV28	TRBJ2-5	TRBD1	CASRLGTGGQETQYF	TGTGCCAGCAGGCTTGGGACAGGGGGGCAAGAGACCCAGTACTTC
once	TRBV3-1/TRBV3-2	TRBJ2-7	.	CASTPPGASYEQYF	TGTGCCAGCACCCCCCCAGGGGCCTCCTACGAGCAGTACTTC
.	TRBV20-1	TRBJ1-1	.	CSASRVGMNTEAFF	TGCAGTGCTAGTAGGGTCGGGATGAACACTGAAGCTTTCTTT
.	TRBV24-1	TRBJ2-2	.	CATSDSYSFTGELFF	TGTGCCACCAGTGATTCCTACAGTTTCACCGGGGAGCTGTTTTTT
few	TRBV4-3	TRBJ1-6	.	CASSQDSTGNDSPLHF	TGCGCCAGCAGCCAGGACTCTACAGGGAATGATTCACCCCTCCACTTT